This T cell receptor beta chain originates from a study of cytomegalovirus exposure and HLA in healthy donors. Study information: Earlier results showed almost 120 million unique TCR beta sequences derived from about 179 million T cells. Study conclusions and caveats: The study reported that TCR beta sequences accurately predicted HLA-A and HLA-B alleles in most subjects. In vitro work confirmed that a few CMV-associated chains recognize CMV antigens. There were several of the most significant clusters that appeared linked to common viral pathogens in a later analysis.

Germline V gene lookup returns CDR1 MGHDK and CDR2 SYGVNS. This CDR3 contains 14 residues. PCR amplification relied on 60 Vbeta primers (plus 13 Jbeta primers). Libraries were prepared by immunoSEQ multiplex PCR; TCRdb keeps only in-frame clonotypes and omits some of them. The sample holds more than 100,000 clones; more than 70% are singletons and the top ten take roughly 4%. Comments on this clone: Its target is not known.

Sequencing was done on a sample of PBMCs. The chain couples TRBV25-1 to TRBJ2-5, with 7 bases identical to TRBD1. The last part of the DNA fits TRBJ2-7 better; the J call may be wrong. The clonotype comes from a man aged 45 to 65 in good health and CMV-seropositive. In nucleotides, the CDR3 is TGTGCCAGCAGTGCGACGACAGGGACCTACGAGCAGTACTTC. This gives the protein CASSATTGTYEQYF.